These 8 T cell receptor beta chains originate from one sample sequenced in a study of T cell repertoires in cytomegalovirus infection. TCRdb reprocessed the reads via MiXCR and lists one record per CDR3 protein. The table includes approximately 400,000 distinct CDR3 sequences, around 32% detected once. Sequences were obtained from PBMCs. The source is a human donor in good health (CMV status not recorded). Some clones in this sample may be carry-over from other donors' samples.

In DNA, the CDR3 is TGTGCCAGCAGCTCTACAGGGAAGAGCTCCTACGAGCAGTACGTC. Amino acid sequence: CASSSTGKSSYEQYV. The chain joins TRBV7-9 to TRBJ2-7; maybe TRBD1 (6 bases). The CDR3 is made up of 15 amino acids. Deletions cut 4 bases from V and 0 bases from J, with 13 bases between. Germline CDR1 is SEHNR and CDR2 is FQNEAQ (reference sequence).

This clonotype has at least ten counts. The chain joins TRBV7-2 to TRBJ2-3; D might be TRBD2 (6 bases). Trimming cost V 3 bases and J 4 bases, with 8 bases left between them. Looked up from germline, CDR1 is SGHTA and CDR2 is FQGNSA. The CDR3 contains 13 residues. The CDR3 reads CASSLGEADTQYF. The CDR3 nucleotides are TGTGCCAGCAGCTTGGGGGAGGCAGATACGCAGTATTTT.

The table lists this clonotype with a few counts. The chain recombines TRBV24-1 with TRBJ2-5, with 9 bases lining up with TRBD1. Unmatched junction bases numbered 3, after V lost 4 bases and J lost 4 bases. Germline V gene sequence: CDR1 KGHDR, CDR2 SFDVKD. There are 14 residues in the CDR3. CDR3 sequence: CATSDPDRGETQYF. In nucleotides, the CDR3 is TGTGCCACCAGTGACCCGGACAGGGGAGAGACCCAGTACTTC.

The CDR3 nucleotides read TGTGCCAGCAGTGAATACAGGGGGCGGGAAGAAAAACTGTTTTTT. Its translation: CASSEYRGREEKLFF. The chain recombines TRBV25-1 with TRBJ1-4; 8 bases line up with TRBD1. V gave up 0 bases and J gave up 8 bases; unmatched junction bases: 5. The length of the CDR3 is 15 residues. Per germline, CDR1 MGHDK and CDR2 SYGVNS. The complete variable domain, with remaining parts taken from reference TRBV25-1 and TRBJ1-4, reads EADIYQTPRYLVIGTGKKITLECSQTMGHDKMYWYQQDPGMELHLIHYSYGVNSTEKGDLSSESTVSRIRTEHFPLTLESARPSHTSQYLCASSEYRGREEKLFFGSGTQLSVL.

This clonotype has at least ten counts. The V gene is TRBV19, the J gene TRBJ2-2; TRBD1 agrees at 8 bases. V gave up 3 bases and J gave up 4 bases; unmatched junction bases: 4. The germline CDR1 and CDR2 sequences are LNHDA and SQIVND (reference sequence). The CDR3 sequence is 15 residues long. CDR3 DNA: TGTGCCAGTAGTATGACAGGGGCGTTCACCGGGGAGCTGTTTTTT. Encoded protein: CASSMTGAFTGELFF.

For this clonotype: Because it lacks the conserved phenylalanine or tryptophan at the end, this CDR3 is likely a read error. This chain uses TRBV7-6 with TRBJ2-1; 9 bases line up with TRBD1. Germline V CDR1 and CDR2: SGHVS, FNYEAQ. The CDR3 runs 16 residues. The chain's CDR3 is CAISMGQGYSYNEQFL. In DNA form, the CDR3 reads TGTGCCATCAGCATGGGACAGGGTTACTCCTACAATGAGCAGTTCTTA.

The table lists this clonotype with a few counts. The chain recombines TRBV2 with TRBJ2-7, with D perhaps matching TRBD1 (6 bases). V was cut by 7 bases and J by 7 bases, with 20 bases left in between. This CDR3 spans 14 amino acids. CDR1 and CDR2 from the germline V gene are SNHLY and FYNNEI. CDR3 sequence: CASTPDSHAKEQYF. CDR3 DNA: TGTGCCAGCACCCCGGACAGCCACGCGAAGGAGCAGTACTTC.

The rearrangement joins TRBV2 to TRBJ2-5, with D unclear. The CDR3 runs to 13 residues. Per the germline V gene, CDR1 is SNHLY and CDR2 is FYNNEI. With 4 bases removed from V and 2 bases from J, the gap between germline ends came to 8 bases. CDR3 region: CASSAIEQETQYF. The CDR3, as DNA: TGTGCCAGCAGTGCAATTGAACAAGAGACCCAGTACTTC.